Detailed here is one T cell receptor beta chain. This clonotype was recorded at least ten times. It has no known antigen specificity. Per-nucleotide qualities are absent, and no much larger clonotype sits a single base away. This entry is derived from a study of T cells in Graves' hyperthyroidism and ophthalmopathy (dated by TCRdb to between 2019 and 2020). About the study as a whole: Peripheral blood samples were taken at initial diagnosis, before any treatment was given. According to the paper, TCR Vbeta CDR3 sequencing was carried out on over 130 peripheral blood samples, which came from about 45 ophthalmopathy, 75 or so hyperthyroidism and around 17 progressor patients. The study also compared thyroid tissue and blood T-cell repertoires from roughly six Graves' hyperthyroidism patients. To identify TCR V-J signatures that set the groups apart, the researchers used a discovery cohort of 90 to 100 patients, made up of fewer than 50 with Graves' ophthalmopathy and about 59 with stable Graves' hyperthyroidism. Prospective prediction of ophthalmopathy was tested in an independent validation cohort consisting of about 20 hyperthyroidism patients and approximately 16 patients who later progressed to ophthalmopathy. Once sampling was done, hyperthyroidism patients were given methimazole at a starting dose of 30 mg daily, whereas ophthalmopathy patients were given high-dose intravenous methylprednisolone. For training and testing, the 100 or so patients in the discovery cohort were randomly divided in a 7:3 ratio. The full study reports these points: In cross-validation, a model built on a 13 V-J signature told ophthalmopathy apart from stable hyperthyroidism with about 90% sensitivity and roughly 82% specificity, and in testing the same model reached 80%/75%. Most expanded thyroid clonotypes (frequency above 0.001) were also found in blood, which suggests that blood repertoires may mirror thyroid immune responses. In validation, progression to ophthalmopathy was predicted by the model with nearly 71% sensitivity and 72% to 85% specificity, a median of approximately 6.5 months before onset. No statistical method was used to fix the sample size in advance, and group allocation was not hidden from the investigators.

Amplification of TCR beta CDR3 regions was carried out from RNA transcripts. The TCR CDR3 was subjected to a first round of RT-PCR using the HTBI primer set and the Qiagen OneStep RT-PCR kit. Libraries were constructed in a second round of multiplex PCR, after which size selection and purification were performed. Sequencing of the libraries was done on an Illumina HiSeq2000 using paired-end 100 bp reads. From the authors' description of their analysis: SOAPnuke was used to process the raw data, removing reads that contained adapters or uncalled bases, had a mean Phred below 15, or lacked an exact match to the constant primer or identifier. COPE v1.2.5 was used to merge high-quality paired reads, and clonotypes were defined as unique nucleotide sequences. MiTCR v1.1 was used to align the clonotypes against IMGT TRBV, TRBD and TRBJ reference segments. Analysis was restricted to V-J combinations with a frequency above 0.0001, which covered just over 98% of repertoires. A TCS score was defined as the ratio of F50 (clonal expansion) to E x V (chaos), with BLOSUM62-based TCRdist applied between CDR3 peptides within each V-J. Welch's t-statistics and random forest reduced several hundred V-J features to 10 to 15, which were used in a naive Bayes classifier (R e1071). The raw public reads went through TCRdb reprocessing: fastp at Q25, MiXCR clone calling, in-frame beta chains kept. Entries are consolidated by CDR3 protein sequence, retaining the most common genes and DNA. The V and J calls reflect TCRdb's pipeline rather than the authors' work. A total of under 350,000 distinct CDR3 sequences appear in this sample, over 15% of them only once. About 50% of the sample rests with the top ten.

Ophthalmopathy patients had moderately to severely active disease, Clinical Activity Score of at least 3, NOSPECS grade of at least 4, and duration under 3 months. Patients with uncontrolled infections, other autoimmune diseases, pregnancy or lactation were excluded. Diagnoses relied on clinical symptoms, serum thyroxine and TRAb, thyroid ultrasound and orbital computed tomography. Ficoll-Paque density gradient centrifugation was used to isolate PBMCs from about 9 ml of fresh peripheral blood. Total RNA was extracted using Trizol reagent, and RNA quality was assessed on an Agilent 2100 Bioanalyzer. Sequencing input: blood. This TCR was recovered from a woman aged 60 to 75 with Graves' ophthalmopathy.

In nucleotide form, the sequence is TGTGCCAGCAGCTTAAACGGCGGGAGGATCACCGGGGAGCTGTTTTTT. This sequence encodes CASSLNGGRITGELFF. The receptor chain draws on TRBV7-2 and TRBJ2-2; 8 nucleotides in the junction match TRBD2. For CDR1 and CDR2, the germline V gene lists SGHTA and FQGNSA. Unmatched junction bases come to 6, with V trimmed by 2 bases and J by 4 bases. Taken from cysteine to phenylalanine, the CDR3 has 16 residues. This entry keeps only the CDR3 DNA: 48 bases, framed from base 1.